These 13 T cell receptor beta chains were all obtained from the same sample, sequenced in a study of blood T cell repertoires in COVID-19. The protocol was immunoSEQ multiplex PCR, while the TCRdb copy is restricted to in-frame clones and leaves out a portion. The sample lists fewer than 700,000 clones, approximately 91% occurring once. Sequencing was carried out using peripheral blood. The source is a woman aged 45-65 years with COVID-19, enrolled during active disease.

This chain uses TRBV5-1 with TRBJ2-6; the match to TRBD1 covers 7 bases. V shed 4 bases and J 0 bases; nucleotides not matched to a gene: 10. Germline CDR1 reads SGHRS; CDR2 reads YFSETQ. The length of the CDR3 is 18 residues. Here the CDR3 reads CASSRNGQEPSGANVLTF. CDR3 sequence (DNA): TGCGCCAGCAGCCGAAACGGACAGGAGCCCTCTGGGGCCAACGTCCTGACTTTC.

This clone was seen a few times. This chain uses TRBV2 with TRBJ1-1; tentative D call: TRBD1 (6 bases). The CDR3 extends over 14 amino acids. With 6 bases removed from V and 0 bases from J, the gap between germline ends came to 11 bases. Germline V CDR1 and CDR2: SNHLY, FYNNEI. The CDR3 nucleotides read TGTGCCAGCAGGGGGGCGAATATGAACACTGAAGCTTTCTTT. Amino acids: CASRGANMNTEAFF.

The CDR3 reads CASSIGQGEEKLFF. In DNA form, the CDR3 reads TGTGCCAGTAGTATCGGCCAGGGTGAGGAAAAACTGTTTTTT. The V call is TRBV19, the J call TRBJ1-4, with a weak D call TRBD1 (5 bases). CDR1 is LNHDA, CDR2 SQIVND, per germline (reference sequence). Trimming stripped 3 bases from V and 8 bases from J, with 13 bases between. This CDR3 has 14 amino acids.

V is TRBV28 and J is TRBJ1-5; D unresolved. This CDR3 spans 13 amino acids. Germline V lookup: CDR1 MDHEN, CDR2 SYDVKM. The V end was cut by 6 bases, the J end by 7 bases, with 13 bases between. As DNA, the CDR3 is TGTGCCAGCAGACCCCCGGTCCGGCAGCCCCAGCATTTT. Its protein product is CASRPPVRQPQHF.

This chain links TRBV29-1 with TRBJ1-1, with D possibly TRBD1 on 6 matching bases. The ends were cut back, 8 bases at V and 8 bases at J, with 15 bases in the middle. Germline CDR1 reads SQVTM; CDR2 reads ANQGSEA. This CDR3 has 11 residues. CDR3: CSLDRGHEAFF. In nucleotides, the CDR3 is TGCAGCCTCGATAGGGGACACGAAGCTTTCTTT.

The chain recombines TRBV19 with TRBJ1-1; D ambiguous. Germline V CDR1 and CDR2: LNHDA, SQIVND (reference sequence). V was cut by 5 bases and J by 3 bases, with 16 bases left in between. This CDR3 region has 15 residues. CDR3 in amino acids: CASSPDRTGDTEAFF. CDR3 DNA sequence: TGTGCCAGTAGTCCCGACCGTACCGGAGACACTGAAGCTTTCTTT.

This chain links TRBV5-4 with TRBJ2-1; TRBD2 matches 11 bases. The CDR3 loop spans 20 amino acids. Germline V lookup: CDR1 SGHNT, CDR2 YYREEE (reference sequence). The V and J ends lost 7 bases and 0 bases, in that order; junction bases with no gene match: 18. The CDR3 coding sequence is TGTGCCAGCTCGACTCGATTAGCGGGGGGGCTCCCCCACTCCTACAATGAGCAGTTCTTC. Encoded protein: CASSTRLAGGLPHSYNEQFF.

The rearrangement joins TRBV30 to TRBJ2-3, with 10 nucleotides matching TRBD1. Germline V gene lookup returns CDR1 GTSNPN and CDR2 SVGIG (reference sequence). The V segment lost 7 bases and the J segment 2 bases; nucleotides outside the gene matches: 6. The CDR3 runs 14 residues. The CDR3 bases are TGTGCCTCTGACAGGGGGCGCAACACAGATACGCAGTATTTT. This encodes CASDRGRNTDTQYF.

CDR3 DNA: TGCGCCAGCAGTCGACGGACTAGCACAGATACGCAGTATTTT. Translating gives CASSRRTSTDTQYF. The rearrangement uses TRBV4-1 and TRBJ2-3; D is perhaps TRBD2 (5 bases). V lost 6 bases to trimming and J lost 0 bases, with 10 bases between them. This CDR3 has 14 residues. The germline gives CDR1 MGHRA, CDR2 YSYEKL.

The chain uses TRBV10-3 and TRBJ2-1; 12 positions match TRBD2. Germline V gene data show CDR1 as ENHRY and CDR2 as SYGVKD. The trim removed 3 bases at V and 9 bases at J, leaving 15 bases unmatched. The CDR3 is 18 amino acids. This chain's CDR3 is CAISESITLAGGLSEQFF. CDR3 DNA: TGTGCCATCAGTGAATCAATCACCCTAGCGGGGGGGCTTAGTGAGCAGTTCTTC.

In this sample, this clone turned up once. This chain uses TRBV7-9 with TRBJ1-5, with D unclear. The germline V and J ends were trimmed by 4 bases and 1 base, with 8 bases remaining between them. Germline CDR1 SEHNR, CDR2 FQNEAQ (reference sequence). The CDR3 length is 14 residues. CDR3 region: CASSYGPSNQPQHF. CDR3 coding DNA: TGTGCCAGCAGCTATGGCCCCAGCAATCAGCCCCAGCATTTT.

V gene TRBV3-1 (or the pseudogene TRBV3-2) combines with J gene TRBJ1-6, with D tentatively TRBD1 (5 bases). This CDR3 region has 16 residues. Germline V gene lookup returns CDR1 LGHDT and CDR2 YNNKEL (reference sequence). Trimming stripped 0 bases from V and 11 bases from J, with 17 bases between. The CDR3 here is CASSQELSGQRAPLHF. The DNA for the CDR3 is TGTGCCAGCAGCCAAGAGCTTTCCGGACAACGGGCACCCCTCCACTTT.

This chain links TRBV11-2 with TRBJ2-1; D is possibly TRBD2 (6 bases). CDR1 is SGHAT, CDR2 FQNNGV, per germline. V lost 4 bases, J lost 5 bases, and 18 bases lay in between. This CDR3 comprises 16 residues. DNA of the CDR3: TGTGCCAGCAGCTCCCGAGGGGCGGGGAGCGACAATGAGCAGTTCTTC. Encoded protein: CASSSRGAGSDNEQFF.